These T cell receptor beta chains were read from a single sample in a study of CD4+ T cells in melanoma. The repertoire was sequenced with immunoSEQ multiplex PCR; TCRdb's copy has only in-frame clones and lacks some. There are roughly 15,000 clones in the sample; roughly three quarters occur only once, and about 12% lies in the top ten. Material for sequencing was cells from a culture (not recorded whether cultured in vitro). All receptors come from a human donor with melanoma. Each CDR3 is given without its conserved first and last residue.

11 | TRBJ2-5 | TRBV10-2 | ASSKDRQETQY
12 | TRBJ1-6 | TRBV9 | ASSLGQYNSPLH
11 | TRBJ1-2 | TRBV2 | ASSATANYGYT
12 | TRBJ1-2 | TRBV6-1 | ASKLRGAGYGYT
11 | TRBJ2-7 | TRBV13 | ASSLRSSYEQY
15 | TRBJ1-5 | TRBV18 | ASSPTGPDYSNQPQH
10 | TRBJ1-4 | TRBV30 | AWSAIKEKLF
13 | TRBJ1-3 | TRBV7-2 | ASSFDRGGGNTIY
11 | TRBJ2-1 | TRBV7-9 | ASSFGSLNEQF
13 | TRBJ1-5 | TRBV6-6 | ASSYSRQGDQPQH
13 | TRBJ1-5 | TRBV6-1 | ASSDYRGINQPQH
16 | TRBJ2-5 | TRBV10-3 | AISESGAAGGMQETQY
12 | TRBJ2-1 | TRBV7-9 | ASSLGDYAPRQF
11 | TRBJ1-6 | TRBV30 | AWTWGSGSPLH
14 | TRBJ1-2 | TRBV7-8 | ASSLAARLRAAGYT
13 | TRBJ2-7 | TRBV5-1 | ASSWEQGARTEQY
12 | TRBJ2-7 | TRBV2 | ASSAAGLRDEQY
14 | TRBJ1-1 | TRBV5-1 | ASSLGQGVMNTEAF
12 | TRBJ1-5 | TRBV6-1 | ASSAQGGHQPQH
10 | TRBJ2-6 | TRBV2 | ASRAGANVLT
12 | TRBJ1-6 | TRBV14 | ASSSQGLNSPLH
11 | TRBJ1-5 | TRBV7-8 | ASSRTAHQPQH
11 | TRBJ1-2 | TRBV30 | AWSRMEGYGYT
14 | TRBJ2-1 | TRBV7-2 | ASSLASSGGIGEQF
17 | TRBJ2-1 | TRBV11-3 | ASSPSTWLGEDAYNEQF
13 | TRBJ2-2 | TRBV19 | ASSISSGGAGELF
12 | TRBJ2-7 | TRBV5-6 | ASSLLQGQGEQY
10 | TRBJ2-3 | TRBV11-2 | ASSPRGDTQY
13 | TRBJ2-1 | TRBV27 | ASSLSTGVRNEQF
11 | TRBJ2-7 | TRBV5-1 | ASSLGRGREQY